These 9 T cell receptor beta chains were all obtained from the same sample, sequenced in a study of T-cell reconstitution after alpha-beta-depleted transplantation in children. Preparing the TCRbeta library involved the use of unique molecular identifiers. TCRdb reanalysed the PCR reads using MiXCR and keeps one entry per CDR3 protein. The sample records fewer than 550,000 distinct CDR3 sequences, about 10% being singletons. The material sequenced was PBMCs, taken before TCRalphabeta/CD19-depleted stem cell transplant. Every receptor here comes from a child aged 2-15 years with inherited bone marrow failure, due to receive a stem cell transplant.

This clonotype was found a few times. J is TRBJ2-7 and V is TRBV20-1, with 10 positions matching TRBD2. The trim removed 5 bases at V and 6 bases at J, leaving 25 bases unmatched. The CDR3 runs 19 residues. Per the germline V gene, CDR1 is DFQATT and CDR2 is SNEGSKA (reference sequence). CDR3 DNA: TGCAGTGCTCAAAACCTACAGGTATCGGCTAGCGGGAGATTCGGCGAGCAGTACTTC. Amino acids: CSAQNLQVSASGRFGEQYF.

V gene TRBV4-3 combines with J gene TRBJ1-1, with D uncertain. CDR1 and CDR2 (germline): LGHNA, YSLEER. Trimming cost V 2 bases and J 1 base, with 11 bases left between them. This CDR3 comprises 15 residues. The CDR3 sequence is CASSQSRFRNTEAFF. The CDR3 bases are TGCGCCAGCAGCCAATCCCGTTTTCGGAACACTGAAGCTTTCTTT.

This clonotype came up many times. The CDR3 region has the DNA TGTGCCAGCAGCTTAGCCAGGGAACCTTACGAGCAGTACTTC. This translates into CASSLAREPYEQYF. This chain connects TRBV11-2 to TRBJ2-7, with D tentatively TRBD1 (5 bases). Germline V gene lookup returns CDR1 SGHAT and CDR2 FQNNGV. V dropped 1 base and J dropped 4 bases, with 11 bases sitting between them. The CDR3 is made up of 14 amino acids.

This clonotype was seen only a few times. The rearrangement links TRBV11-2 to TRBJ2-1, with 9 bases fitting TRBD1. V shed 5 bases, J shed 5 bases, and the junction held 10 bases outside the gene matches. CDR1 and CDR2 (germline): SGHAT, FQNNGV. The CDR3 loop spans 16 amino acids. CDR3 amino acids: CASSRFRDREDNEQFF. The DNA of the CDR3 is TGTGCCAGCAGCCGATTTCGGGACAGGGAAGACAATGAGCAGTTCTTC.

This clonotype was counted a few times. J is TRBJ2-3 and V is TRBV5-6; 8 bases fit TRBD2. Germline assignment: CDR1 SGHDT and CDR2 YYEEEE. V lost 4 bases and J lost 6; bases outside the gene matches: 4. CDR3 length: 13 amino acids. CDR3 loop: CASSHPGGDTQYF. CDR3 coding DNA: TGTGCCAGCAGCCACCCGGGGGGGGATACGCAGTATTTT. Complete variable domain (other parts from reference TRBV5-6 and TRBJ2-3): DAGVTQSPTHLIKTRGQQVTLRCSPKSGHDTVSWYQQALGQGPQFIFQYYEEEERQRGNFPDRFSGHQFPNYSSELNVNALLLGDSALYLCASSHPGGDTQYFGPGTRLTVL.

With respect to this clonotype: A much bigger clone sits one base away, suggesting this may be a read error. The chain couples TRBV5-1 to TRBJ1-2, with unresolved D. The germline V gene has CDR1 SGHRS and CDR2 YFSETQ. Between the trimmed V and J ends, which lost 0 bases and 0 bases, there was a span of 9 bases. The CDR3 spans 15 residues. The CDR3 DNA follows: TGCGCCAGCAGCTTGGTCGGGATGACTAACTATGGCTACACCTTC. Amino acids: CASSLVGMTNYGYTF.

This clonotype was picked up many times. The chain is built from TRBV20-1 and TRBJ2-1; the D call may be TRBD1 or TRBD2 (7 bases each). In germline, CDR1 is DFQATT, CDR2 SNEGSKA (reference sequence). The CDR3 is made up of 18 amino acids. V lost 4 bases to trimming and J lost 1 base, with 23 bases between them. CDR3 loop: CSATFRAGVDRSYNEQFF. The CDR3 DNA is TGCAGTGCTACTTTTAGGGCGGGGGTGGACAGGTCCTACAATGAGCAGTTCTTC.

A remark on this clonotype: Just one base apart from a much larger clone, this may be a read error. The rearrangement joins TRBV7-4 to TRBJ2-1; 9 bases agree with TRBD2. The CDR3 is 15 residues long. Germline V gives CDR1 SGHVT, CDR2 SQSDAQ. V lost 3 bases to trimming and J lost 6 bases; unmatched junction nucleotides: 6. For the CDR3, the DNA is TGTGCCAGCAGCTTCATTAGCGGGAGCTTCAATGAGCAGTTCTTC. It specifies CASSFISGSFNEQFF.

This clonotype came up a few times. The rearrangement links TRBV19 to TRBJ2-2; D unclear. This CDR3 comprises 12 residues. The V and J ends lost 5 bases and 6 bases respectively, with 7 bases between them. CDR1 and CDR2 (germline): LNHDA, SQIVND (reference sequence). The DNA of the CDR3 is TGTGCCAGTAGTTATCTCGCCGGGGAGCTGTTTTTT. This gives the protein CASSYLAGELFF.